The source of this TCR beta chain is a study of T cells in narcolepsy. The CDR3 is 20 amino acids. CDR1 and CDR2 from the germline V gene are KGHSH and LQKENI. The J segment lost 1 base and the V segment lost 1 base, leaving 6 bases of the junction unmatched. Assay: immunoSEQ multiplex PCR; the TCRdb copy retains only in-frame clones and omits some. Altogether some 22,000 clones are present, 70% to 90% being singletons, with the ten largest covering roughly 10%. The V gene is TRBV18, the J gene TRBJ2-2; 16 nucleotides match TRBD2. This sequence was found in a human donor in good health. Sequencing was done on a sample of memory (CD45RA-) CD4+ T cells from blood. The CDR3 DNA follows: TGTGCCAGCTCACCACGAACAGGGACTAGCGGGAGGGAGAACACCGGGGAGCTGTTTTTT. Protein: CASSPRTGTSGRENTGELFF.